This TCR beta chain is drawn from a study of T cells in Graves' hyperthyroidism and ophthalmopathy. From RNA transcripts, TCR beta CDR3 regions were amplified. The TCR CDR3 was amplified in a first-round RT-PCR using the HTBI primer set. TCRdb re-called the multiplex PCR reads with MiXCR, one entry per CDR3 protein. This table has hundreds of thousands of distinct CDR3 sequences, 14% appearing once. This clonotype was counted ten times or more. Its antigen is not identified. Overall study findings and caveats: Blood samples included most of the expanded thyroid clonotypes exceeding 0.001. For ophthalmopathy, model prediction preceded onset by a median around 7 months.

The CDR3 covers 15 residues. Trimming removed 1 base from V and 0 bases from J, with 9 bases in between. Used for diagnoses were clinical symptoms, serum thyroxine and TRAb, thyroid ultrasound and orbital computed tomography. The TCR was taken from a woman in her 50s with Graves' ophthalmopathy. Sequenced sample: blood. The chain couples TRBV12-3 or TRBV12-4 to TRBJ1-2, with D unresolved. The CDR3 region is CASSLVAGTNYGYTF. As DNA, the CDR3 is TGTGCCAGCAGTTTAGTGGCCGGGACTAACTATGGCTACACCTTC.